This T cell receptor beta chain was observed in a study of patients and donors after allogeneic stem cell transplantation. The germline gives CDR1 MDHEN, CDR2 SYDVKM. V was shortened by 1 base and J by 0 bases, with 4 bases between the two germline ends. The length of the CDR3 is 15 residues. TCRdb reprocessed the RT-PCR reads with MiXCR, giving one entry per CDR3 protein. The sample shows about 200,000 distinct CDR3 sequences, 40% to 45% of them seen only once. This clonotype was sampled from a human donor who was either an allogeneic HSCT recipient or a stem cell or donor lymphocyte infusion donor (not recorded which). It is not recorded whose cells these are; they may come from a transplant donor. V and J are TRBV28 and TRBJ1-6; no reliable D call. Sequenced material: blood, either unsorted or a sorted T cell fraction (not recorded which). CDR3 amino acids: CASSLLDSYNSPLHF. CDR3 DNA sequence: TGTGCCAGCAGTTTATTGGACTCCTATAATTCACCCCTCCACTTT.